A selection of T cell receptor beta chains follows, all from one sample in a study of blood T cells in healthy people across ages. MiXCR was run by TCRdb on the 5' RACE reads, yielding one entry per CDR3 protein. This table holds more than 1.4 million distinct CDR3 sequences, about 43% found once. Source material: blood. These receptors all stem from a woman aged 18-29 years in good health. The CDR3 runs from the conserved cysteine through the conserved F or W. Each record gives: V gene, J gene, CDR3 protein.

v_call: TRBV9; j_call: TRBJ2-3; cdr3_aa: CASSVGASGYTQYF
v_call: TRBV2; j_call: TRBJ1-2; cdr3_aa: CASSIGTANYGYTF
v_call: TRBV28; j_call: TRBJ2-7; cdr3_aa: CASSSQSGGVSYEQYF
v_call: TRBV12-3/TRBV12-4; j_call: TRBJ2-6; cdr3_aa: CASSRDSGSSGANVLTF
v_call: TRBV6-2/TRBV6-3; j_call: TRBJ1-1; cdr3_aa: CASSYQGEWTEAFF
v_call: TRBV10-3; j_call: TRBJ2-7; cdr3_aa: CAVNNRASYEQYF
v_call: TRBV7-9; j_call: TRBJ2-1; cdr3_aa: CASSLAAQNEQFF
v_call: TRBV28; j_call: TRBJ2-1; cdr3_aa: CASSTGGPYNEQFF
v_call: TRBV20-1; j_call: TRBJ2-1; cdr3_aa: CSARDPRPNYNEQFF
v_call: TRBV2; j_call: TRBJ1-2; cdr3_aa: CATARTGYTF
v_call: TRBV14; j_call: TRBJ2-3; cdr3_aa: CASSHLGGGFSDTQYF
v_call: TRBV6-5; j_call: TRBJ1-2; cdr3_aa: CASRAGTGGNYGYTF
v_call: TRBV10-3; j_call: TRBJ2-1; cdr3_aa: CAISGGSSGSINEQFF
v_call: TRBV10-1; j_call: TRBJ2-2; cdr3_aa: CASGPVLNTGELFF
v_call: TRBV6-6; j_call: TRBJ2-7; cdr3_aa: CASNPAGSYEQYF
v_call: TRBV20-1; j_call: TRBJ1-1; cdr3_aa: CSAPRGIGPEAFF
v_call: TRBV6-2/TRBV6-3; j_call: TRBJ2-5; cdr3_aa: CASSYSIRLAGSETQYF
v_call: TRBV5-1; j_call: TRBJ1-2; cdr3_aa: CASWTGGDYGYTF
v_call: TRBV6-1; j_call: TRBJ1-1; cdr3_aa: CASSEAGTVAFF
v_call: TRBV21-1; j_call: TRBJ1-6; cdr3_aa: CASSKWVNRENSPLHF
v_call: TRBV5-6; j_call: TRBJ2-3; cdr3_aa: CASSLLGQGGADTQYF
v_call: TRBV6-1; j_call: TRBJ2-3; cdr3_aa: CASSLNTLGTDTQYF
v_call: TRBV12-3/TRBV12-4; j_call: TRBJ2-3; cdr3_aa: CASSLALGLAGIDEQYF
v_call: TRBV3-1; j_call: TRBJ1-4; cdr3_aa: CASSPSGGTNEKLFF
v_call: TRBV6-6; j_call: TRBJ1-6; cdr3_aa: CASSYSPSRAPLHF
v_call: TRBV4-2; j_call: TRBJ2-3; cdr3_aa: CASSQDGVGLATQYF
v_call: TRBV6-6; j_call: TRBJ2-5; cdr3_aa: CASSPTETQYF
v_call: TRBV7-8; j_call: TRBJ2-2; cdr3_aa: CASSPLRTGELFF
v_call: TRBV12-5; j_call: .; cdr3_aa: CAIVQGREDYNEQYF
v_call: TRBV2; j_call: TRBJ2-7; cdr3_aa: CASSGGTGEYEQYF
v_call: TRBV21-1; j_call: TRBJ2-7; cdr3_aa: CASSNRTGAGCEQYF
v_call: TRBV5-1; j_call: TRBJ2-1; cdr3_aa: CASSLGARQFF
v_call: TRBV7-9; j_call: TRBJ2-7; cdr3_aa: CASSLASGSLSYEQYF
v_call: TRBV6-5; j_call: TRBJ2-3; cdr3_aa: CASSYTHGGRTDTQYF
v_call: TRBV20-1; j_call: TRBJ1-2; cdr3_aa: CSARDNRLDAPYGYTF
v_call: TRBV4-1; j_call: .; cdr3_aa: CASSQRGGDRPYEQYF
v_call: TRBV29-1; j_call: TRBJ1-2; cdr3_aa: CSVEAGTTNYGYTF
v_call: TRBV20-1; j_call: TRBJ1-5; cdr3_aa: CSATPGVDQPQHF
v_call: TRBV27; j_call: TRBJ2-5; cdr3_aa: CASSLGQGSETQYF
v_call: TRBV30; j_call: TRBJ2-1; cdr3_aa: CAWGRGADNEQFF
v_call: TRBV7-3; j_call: TRBJ1-6; cdr3_aa: CASSSRAGGNSPLHF
v_call: TRBV6-6; j_call: TRBJ2-7; cdr3_aa: CTSSYSADQTGAYEQYF
v_call: TRBV12-3/TRBV12-4; j_call: TRBJ1-5; cdr3_aa: CASSWEGIGNQPQHF
v_call: TRBV29-1; j_call: TRBJ2-7; cdr3_aa: CSVELDRTYEQYF
v_call: TRBV5-1; j_call: TRBJ2-4; cdr3_aa: CASSLNIGQGTIQYF
v_call: TRBV15; j_call: TRBJ2-7; cdr3_aa: CATSRDLGQVRAYEQYF
v_call: TRBV14; j_call: TRBJ2-3; cdr3_aa: CASSSEGLAAPADTQYF
v_call: TRBV27; j_call: TRBJ2-3; cdr3_aa: CASSLVSGGLTDTQYF
v_call: TRBV25-1; j_call: TRBJ2-2; cdr3_aa: CASSGTSGRGGELFF
v_call: TRBV7-2; j_call: .; cdr3_aa: CASSRWQGYEQYF
v_call: TRBV21-1; j_call: TRBJ1-2; cdr3_aa: CASSLRGTGVLYDYGYTF
v_call: TRBV7-3; j_call: TRBJ1-1; cdr3_aa: CASSLNGVGTEAFF
v_call: TRBV28; j_call: TRBJ1-1; cdr3_aa: CASRYQLMGVTEAFF
v_call: TRBV2; j_call: .; cdr3_aa: CASSPGGKSYNEQYF
v_call: TRBV5-1; j_call: TRBJ2-2; cdr3_aa: CASSLARSNTGELFF
v_call: TRBV10-3; j_call: TRBJ1-1; cdr3_aa: CAMALSANTEAFF
v_call: TRBV4-1; j_call: TRBJ1-2; cdr3_aa: CASSQVVTGANYGYTF
v_call: TRBV29-1; j_call: TRBJ2-4; cdr3_aa: CSVLGLAGVVDEQYF
v_call: TRBV6-1; j_call: TRBJ2-1; cdr3_aa: CASRDGPSYNEQFF
v_call: TRBV7-2; j_call: TRBJ2-5; cdr3_aa: CASSLDGGFSKETQYF